This T cell receptor (beta chain) emerged from a study of vaccination and CD4 T cells after COVID-19. At the level of the study: SARS-CoV-2, HCoV-NL63, HCoV-OC43 and HCoV-229E supplied the overlapping spike peptides used to stimulate cells. Whole-study results and caveats: A median of roughly 87% of reactive clones, in convalescent patients, became evident only post-vaccination. Spike mono-reactivity held for 304 of 307 vaccine-specific clones in convalescent patients.

Treatment of the sample: approximately 9-day PBMC culture with coronavirus spike peptide pools or control peptides (ViraFEST assay). Antigen-specific T cell expansion with peptide pools preceded TCR sequencing in the ViraFEST approach. Germline loops: CDR1 MNHEY, CDR2 SMNVEV (reference sequence). There are 15 residues in the CDR3. Deletions cut 1 base from V and 0 bases from J, with 10 bases between. Cultured CD4+ T cell DNA was sequenced using the Oncomine TCR Beta short-read assay. A single record per CDR3 protein comes from TCRdb applying MiXCR to the PCR reads. The data show about 7,200 distinct CDR3 sequences, about 59% seen once. As for this clonotype: No antigen is known for it.

The V and J genes are TRBV27 and TRBJ2-7, with D uncertain. The sequence derives from a human donor who had recovered from COVID-19. Sequencing was carried out using CD4+ T cells from blood, cultured in vitro. The CDR3 DNA sequence: TGTGCCAGCAGTTTATTCGGCGCCTACTCCTACGAGCAGTACTTC. It translates to CASSLFGAYSYEQYF.